A single sample gave rise to the 5 T cell receptor beta chains below, sequenced in a study of early T cells in non-severe SARS-CoV-2 infection. TCRdb redid the calling of the 5' RACE reads with MiXCR, one entry per CDR3 protein. Of roughly 25,000 distinct CDR3 sequences in the sample, just over 4% are singletons; the top ten hold roughly 6%. Sequencing used whole blood. These TCRs come from an adult who was a healthcare worker with PCR-confirmed SARS-CoV-2 infection or an uninfected control (not recorded which).

This clonotype was counted many times. The chain uses TRBV29-1 and TRBJ1-6; 7 bases fit TRBD1. Germline trimming cut 4 bases from V and 6 bases from J; bases unmatched to any gene: 3. CDR1 is SQVTM and CDR2 is ANQGSEA in the germline V gene. This CDR3 region has 13 residues. The DNA for the CDR3 is TGCAGCGTTGGGACAGGACCTAATTCACCCCTCCACTTT. This translates into CSVGTGPNSPLHF. The variable domain in full, completed from reference TRBV29-1 and TRBJ1-6, reads SAVISQKPSRDICQRGTSLTIQCQVDSQVTMMFWYRQQPGQSLTLIATANQGSEATYESGFVIDKFPISRPNLTFSTLTVSNMSPEDSSIYLCSVGTGPNSPLHFGNGTRLTVT.

This clonotype was observed many times. The chain uses TRBV14 and TRBJ1-3; D is unresolved. The germline CDR1 and CDR2 sequences are SGHDN and FVKESK. The V end lost 1 base, the J end lost 5 bases, and 12 bases lay between the germline ends. The CDR3 covers 15 residues. Here the CDR3 DNA reads TGTGCCAGCAGCCAAGTCGGCGGAATTCGAAACACCATATATTTT. Its translation is CASSQVGGIRNTIYF.

This clonotype was seen ten or more times. The chain recombines TRBV5-4 with TRBJ2-3; unclear D gene. Per the germline V gene, CDR1 is SGHNT and CDR2 is YYREEE (reference sequence). V was cut by 2 bases and J by 2 bases, with 6 bases left in between. This CDR3 is 13 amino acids long. CDR3 region: CASSLGLTDTQYF. CDR3 sequence (DNA): TGTGCCAGCAGCTTAGGGCTCACAGATACGCAGTATTTT.

This clonotype was counted ten times or more. This chain uses TRBV7-9 with TRBJ2-1, with TRBD2 matching 8 bases. With V trimmed by 2 bases and J by 9 bases, 6 bases remained unmatched. Germline-derived CDR1 and CDR2 are SEHNR and FQNEAQ (reference sequence). This CDR3 comprises 14 residues. The CDR3 reads CASSLQAGAVEQFF. The CDR3 DNA follows: TGTGCCAGCAGCTTACAAGCGGGAGCGGTTGAGCAGTTCTTC.

A remark on this clonotype: A much larger clone differs from this one at a single base, so this may be a read error. This rearrangement joins TRBV7-2 to TRBJ2-1; 7 bases are shared with TRBD2. This CDR3 comprises 15 residues. Germline CDR1 is SGHTA and CDR2 is FQGNSA. CDR3 protein: CVSSIRLAQYNEQFF. The CDR3 DNA follows: TGTGTCAGCAGCATCAGACTAGCCCAATACAATGAGCAGTTCTTC.